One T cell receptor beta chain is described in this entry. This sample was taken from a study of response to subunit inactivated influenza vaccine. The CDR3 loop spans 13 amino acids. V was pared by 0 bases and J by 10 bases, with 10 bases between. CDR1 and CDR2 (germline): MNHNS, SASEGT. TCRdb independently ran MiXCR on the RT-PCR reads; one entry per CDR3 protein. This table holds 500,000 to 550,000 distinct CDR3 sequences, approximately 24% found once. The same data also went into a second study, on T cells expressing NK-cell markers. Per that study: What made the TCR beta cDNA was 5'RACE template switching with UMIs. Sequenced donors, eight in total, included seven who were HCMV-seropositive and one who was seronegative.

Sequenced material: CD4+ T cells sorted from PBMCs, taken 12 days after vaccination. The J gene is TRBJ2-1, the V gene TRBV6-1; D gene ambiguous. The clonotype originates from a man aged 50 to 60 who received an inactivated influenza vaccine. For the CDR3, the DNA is TGTGCCAGCAGTGAAGCGTCCGGGCGAGAGCAGTTCTTC. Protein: CASSEASGREQFF.